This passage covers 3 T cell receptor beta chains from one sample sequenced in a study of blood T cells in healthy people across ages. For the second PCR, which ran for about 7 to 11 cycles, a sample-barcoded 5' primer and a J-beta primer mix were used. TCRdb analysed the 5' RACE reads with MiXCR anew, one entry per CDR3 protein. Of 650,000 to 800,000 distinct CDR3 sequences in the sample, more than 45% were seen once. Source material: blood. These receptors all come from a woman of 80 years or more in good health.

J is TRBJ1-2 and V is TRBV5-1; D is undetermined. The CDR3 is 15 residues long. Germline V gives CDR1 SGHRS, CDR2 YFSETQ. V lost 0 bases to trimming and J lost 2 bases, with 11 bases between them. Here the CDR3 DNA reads TGCGCCAGCAGCTTGGAGTCTAGGAAAAACTATGGCTACACCTTC. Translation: CASSLESRKNYGYTF.

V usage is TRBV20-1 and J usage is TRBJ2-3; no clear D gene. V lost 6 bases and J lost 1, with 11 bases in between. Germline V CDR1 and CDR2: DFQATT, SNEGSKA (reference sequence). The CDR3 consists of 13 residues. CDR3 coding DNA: TGCAGTGCCTCGACTGGGGGCACAGATACGCAGTATTTT. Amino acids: CSASTGGTDTQYF.

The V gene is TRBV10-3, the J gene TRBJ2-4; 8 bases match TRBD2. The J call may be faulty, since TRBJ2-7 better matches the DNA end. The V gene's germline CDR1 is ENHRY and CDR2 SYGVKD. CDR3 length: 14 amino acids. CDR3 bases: TGTGCCATCAGCAAATCGGGACTAGGGAACGAGCAGTACTTC. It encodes CAISKSGLGNEQYF.